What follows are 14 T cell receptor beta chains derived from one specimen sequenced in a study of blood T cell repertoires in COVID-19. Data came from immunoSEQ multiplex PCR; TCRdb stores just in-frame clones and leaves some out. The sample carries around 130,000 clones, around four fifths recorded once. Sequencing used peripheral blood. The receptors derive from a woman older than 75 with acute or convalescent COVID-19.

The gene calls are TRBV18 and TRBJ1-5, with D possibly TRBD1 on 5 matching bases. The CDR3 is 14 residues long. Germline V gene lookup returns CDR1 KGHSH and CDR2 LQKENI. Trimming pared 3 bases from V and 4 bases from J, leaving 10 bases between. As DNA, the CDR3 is TGTGCCAGCTCACCCAGGGAGGCAAATCAGCCCCAGCATTTT. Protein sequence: CASSPREANQPQHF.

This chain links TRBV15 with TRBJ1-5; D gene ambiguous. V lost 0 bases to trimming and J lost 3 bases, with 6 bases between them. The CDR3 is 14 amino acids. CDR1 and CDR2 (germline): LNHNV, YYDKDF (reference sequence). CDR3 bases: TGTGCCACCAGCAGAGAGTCCAACAATCAGCCCCAGCATTTT. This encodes CATSRESNNQPQHF. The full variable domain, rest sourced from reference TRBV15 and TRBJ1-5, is DAMVIQNPRYQVTQFGKPVTLSCSQTLNHNVMYWYQQKSSQAPKLLFHYYDKDFNNEADTPDNFQSRRPNTSFCFLDIRSPGLGDTAMYLCATSRESNNQPQHFGDGTRLSIL.

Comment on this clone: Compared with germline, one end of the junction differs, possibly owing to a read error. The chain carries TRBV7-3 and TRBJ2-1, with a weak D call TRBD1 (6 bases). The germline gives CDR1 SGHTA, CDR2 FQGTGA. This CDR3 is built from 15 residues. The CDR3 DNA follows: TGTGCCAGCAGCCTAACACAGGGATCCTACAATGAGCAGTTCTTC. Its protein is CASSLTQGSYNEQFF.

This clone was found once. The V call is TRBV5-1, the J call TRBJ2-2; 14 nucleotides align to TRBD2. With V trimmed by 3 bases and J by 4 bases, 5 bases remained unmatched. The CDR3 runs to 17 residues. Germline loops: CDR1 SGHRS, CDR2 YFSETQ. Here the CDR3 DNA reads TGCGCCAGCAGCTCGGGACTAGCGGGAGAGGGCACCGGGGAGCTGTTTTTT. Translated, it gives CASSSGLAGEGTGELFF.

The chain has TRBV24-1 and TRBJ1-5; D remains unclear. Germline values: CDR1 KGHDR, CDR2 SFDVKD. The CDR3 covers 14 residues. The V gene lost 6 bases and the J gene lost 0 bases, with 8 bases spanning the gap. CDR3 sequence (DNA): TGTGCCACCAGTCGCCAGAATAGCAATCAGCCCCAGCATTTT. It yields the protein CATSRQNSNQPQHF.

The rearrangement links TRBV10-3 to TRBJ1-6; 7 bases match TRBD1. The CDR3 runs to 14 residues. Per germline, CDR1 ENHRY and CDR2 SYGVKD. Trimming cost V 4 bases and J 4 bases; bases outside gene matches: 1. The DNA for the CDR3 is TGTGCCATCAGTGCGGACAGGTATAATTCACCCCTCCACTTT. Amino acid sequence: CAISADRYNSPLHF.

The DNA of the CDR3 is TGTGCCAGCAGTCTCGACAGGGTTGGGTATCGCAATCAGCCCCAGCATTTT. This gives the protein CASSLDRVGYRNQPQHF. The chain joins TRBV28 to TRBJ1-5; 7 bases match TRBD1. J was trimmed by 2 bases and V by 5 bases; bases with no gene match: 12. The CDR3 consists of 17 residues. The germline gives CDR1 MDHEN, CDR2 SYDVKM. Based on the CDR3 plus reference TRBV28 and TRBJ1-5, the full variable domain is DVKVTQSSRYLVKRTGEKVFLECVQDMDHENMFWYRQDPGLGLRLIYFSYDVKMKEKGDIPEGYSVSREKKERFSLILESASTNQTSMYLCASSLDRVGYRNQPQHFGDGTRLSIL.

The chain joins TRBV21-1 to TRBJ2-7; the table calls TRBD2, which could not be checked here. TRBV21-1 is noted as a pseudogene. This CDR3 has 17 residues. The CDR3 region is CASSLLIGTSGSDEQYF. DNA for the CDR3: TGTGCCAGCAGCCTCCTTATCGGGACTAGCGGGAGCGACGAGCAGTACTTC.

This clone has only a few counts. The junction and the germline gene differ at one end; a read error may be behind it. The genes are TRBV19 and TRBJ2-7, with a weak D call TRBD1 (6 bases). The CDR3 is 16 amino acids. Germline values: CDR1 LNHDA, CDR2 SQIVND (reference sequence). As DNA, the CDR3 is TGTGCCAGTAGTGCTTTGCCGTCGGGGACACCCGAAGGTGCCTCCTTC. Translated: CASSALPSGTPEGASF.

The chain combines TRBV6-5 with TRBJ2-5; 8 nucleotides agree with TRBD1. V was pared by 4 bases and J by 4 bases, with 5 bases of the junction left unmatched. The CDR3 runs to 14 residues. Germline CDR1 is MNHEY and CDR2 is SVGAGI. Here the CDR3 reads CASSLTGVPETQYF. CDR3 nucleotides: TGTGCCAGCAGTTTGACAGGGGTCCCAGAGACCCAGTACTTC.

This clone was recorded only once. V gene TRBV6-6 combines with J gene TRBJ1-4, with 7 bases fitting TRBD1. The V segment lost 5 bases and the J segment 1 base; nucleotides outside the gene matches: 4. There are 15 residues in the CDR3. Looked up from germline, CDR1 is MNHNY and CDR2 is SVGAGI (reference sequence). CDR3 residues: CASSRSGGTNEKLFF. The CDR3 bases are TGTGCCAGCAGTCGATCAGGGGGAACTAATGAAAAACTGTTTTTT.

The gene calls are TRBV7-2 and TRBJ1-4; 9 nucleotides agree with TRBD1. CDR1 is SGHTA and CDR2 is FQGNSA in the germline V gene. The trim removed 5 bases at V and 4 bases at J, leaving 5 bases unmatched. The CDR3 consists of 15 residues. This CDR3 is CASSQRTGVNEKLFF. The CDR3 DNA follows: TGTGCCAGCAGCCAGAGGACAGGGGTTAATGAAAAACTGTTTTTT.

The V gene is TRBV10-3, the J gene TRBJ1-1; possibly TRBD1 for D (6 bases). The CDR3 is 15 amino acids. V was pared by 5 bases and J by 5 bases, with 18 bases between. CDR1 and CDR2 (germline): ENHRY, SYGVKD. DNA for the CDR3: TGTGCCATCAGTCCGTTTACAGGGTTTGAGACTGAAGCTTTCTTT. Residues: CAISPFTGFETEAFF.

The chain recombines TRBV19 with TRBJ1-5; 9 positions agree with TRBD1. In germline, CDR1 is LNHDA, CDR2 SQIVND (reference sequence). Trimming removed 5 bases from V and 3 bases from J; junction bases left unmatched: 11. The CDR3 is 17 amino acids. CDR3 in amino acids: CASSSHTGTGTNQPQHF. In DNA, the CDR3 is TGTGCCAGTAGTTCGCATACCGGGACAGGGACCAATCAGCCCCAGCATTTT.